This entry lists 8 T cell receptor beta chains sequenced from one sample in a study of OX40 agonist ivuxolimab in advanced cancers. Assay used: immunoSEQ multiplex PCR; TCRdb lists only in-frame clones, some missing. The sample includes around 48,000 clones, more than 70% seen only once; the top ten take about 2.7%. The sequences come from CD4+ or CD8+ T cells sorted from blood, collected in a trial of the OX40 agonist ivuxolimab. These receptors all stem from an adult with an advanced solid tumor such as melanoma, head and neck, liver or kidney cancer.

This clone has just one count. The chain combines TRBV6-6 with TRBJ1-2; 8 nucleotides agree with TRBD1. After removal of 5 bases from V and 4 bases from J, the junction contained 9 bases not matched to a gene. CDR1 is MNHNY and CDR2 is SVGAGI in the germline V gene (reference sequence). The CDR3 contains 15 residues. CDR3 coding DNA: TGTGCCAGCAGTCCTAGACAGGGGAGGCCCTATGGCTACACCTTC. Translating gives CASSPRQGRPYGYTF.

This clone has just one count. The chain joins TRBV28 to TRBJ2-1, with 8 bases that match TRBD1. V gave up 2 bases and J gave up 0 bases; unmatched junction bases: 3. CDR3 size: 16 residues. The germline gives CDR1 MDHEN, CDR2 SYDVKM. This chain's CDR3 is CASSLPGQGSYNEQFF. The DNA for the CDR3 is TGTGCCAGCAGTTTACCTGGACAGGGCTCCTACAATGAGCAGTTCTTC.

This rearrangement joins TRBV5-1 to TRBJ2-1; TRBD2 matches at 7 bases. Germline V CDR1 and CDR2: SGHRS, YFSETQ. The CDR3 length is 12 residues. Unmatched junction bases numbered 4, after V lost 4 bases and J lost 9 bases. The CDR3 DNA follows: TGCGCCAGCAGCCTATCGGGGGGTGAGCAGTTCTTC. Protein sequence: CASSLSGGEQFF.

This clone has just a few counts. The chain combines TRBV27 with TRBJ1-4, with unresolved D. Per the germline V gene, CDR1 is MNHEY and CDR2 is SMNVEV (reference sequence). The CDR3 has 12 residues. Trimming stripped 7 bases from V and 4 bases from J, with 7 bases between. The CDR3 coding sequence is TGTGCCAGCAAGAAGAGTAATGAAAAACTGTTTTTT. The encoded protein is CASKKSNEKLFF. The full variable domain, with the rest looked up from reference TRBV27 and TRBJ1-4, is EAQVTQNPRYLITVTGKKLTVTCSQNMNHEYMSWYRQDPGLGLRQIYYSMNVEVTDKGDVPEGYKVSRKEKRNFPLILESPSPNQTSLYFCASKKSNEKLFFGSGTQLSVL.

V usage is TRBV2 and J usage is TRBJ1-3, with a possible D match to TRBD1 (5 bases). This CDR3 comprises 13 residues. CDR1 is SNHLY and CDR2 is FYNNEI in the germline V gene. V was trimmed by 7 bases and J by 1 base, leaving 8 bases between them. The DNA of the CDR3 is TGTGCCAGCACCAGGGATTCTGGAAACACCATATATTTT. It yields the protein CASTRDSGNTIYF.

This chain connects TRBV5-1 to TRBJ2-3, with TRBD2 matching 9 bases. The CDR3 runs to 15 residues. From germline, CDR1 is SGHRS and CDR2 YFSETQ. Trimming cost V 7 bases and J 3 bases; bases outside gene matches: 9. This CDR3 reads CASGELAGRTDTQYF. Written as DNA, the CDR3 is TGCGCCAGCGGGGAGCTAGCGGGAAGGACAGATACGCAGTATTTT.

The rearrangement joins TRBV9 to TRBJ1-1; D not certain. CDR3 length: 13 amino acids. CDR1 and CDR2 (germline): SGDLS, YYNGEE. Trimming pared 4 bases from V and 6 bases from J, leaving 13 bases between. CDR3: CASSPPNSAEAFF. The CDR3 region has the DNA TGTGCCAGCAGCCCCCCCAACAGTGCTGAAGCTTTCTTT. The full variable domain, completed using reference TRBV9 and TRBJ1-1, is DSGVTQTPKHLITATGQRVTLRCSPRSGDLSVYWYQQSLDQGLQFLIQYYNGEERAKGNILERFSAQQFPDLHSELNLSSLELGDSALYFCASSPPNSAEAFFGQGTRLTVV.

CDR3 sequence reads: CASSFEGQTGYTF. The CDR3, as DNA: TGTGCCAGCAGCTTTGAAGGACAAACGGGCTACACCTTC. The rearrangement uses TRBV7-9 and TRBJ1-2, with D tentatively TRBD1 (5 bases). Trimming left V 3 bases short and J 8 bases short, with 13 bases between. Germline CDR1 reads SEHNR; CDR2 reads FQNEAQ (reference sequence). The CDR3 loop spans 13 amino acids.